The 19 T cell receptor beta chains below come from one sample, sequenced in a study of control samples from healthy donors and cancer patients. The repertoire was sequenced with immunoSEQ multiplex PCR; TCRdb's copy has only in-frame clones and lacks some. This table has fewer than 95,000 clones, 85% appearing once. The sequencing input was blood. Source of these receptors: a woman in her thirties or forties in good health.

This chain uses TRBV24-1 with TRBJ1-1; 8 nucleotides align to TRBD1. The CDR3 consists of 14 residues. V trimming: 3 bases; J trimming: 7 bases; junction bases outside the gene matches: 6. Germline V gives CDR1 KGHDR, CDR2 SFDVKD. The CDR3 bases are TGTGCCACCAGTGATCCCGGGACAGGCGATGAAGCTTTCTTT. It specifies CATSDPGTGDEAFF.

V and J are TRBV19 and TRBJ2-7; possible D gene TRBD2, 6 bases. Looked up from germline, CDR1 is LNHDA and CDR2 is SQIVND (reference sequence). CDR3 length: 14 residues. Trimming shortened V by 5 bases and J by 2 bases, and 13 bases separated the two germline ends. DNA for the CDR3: TGTGCCAGTAGTCACGGGCGGGGCCCCTACGAGCAGTACTTC. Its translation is CASSHGRGPYEQYF.

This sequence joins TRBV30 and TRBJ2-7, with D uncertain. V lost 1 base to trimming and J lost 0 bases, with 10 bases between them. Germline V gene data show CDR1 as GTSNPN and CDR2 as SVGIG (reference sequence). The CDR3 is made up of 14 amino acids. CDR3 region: CAWSALDLSYEQYF. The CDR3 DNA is TGTGCCTGGAGTGCCCTGGATCTCTCCTACGAGCAGTACTTC.

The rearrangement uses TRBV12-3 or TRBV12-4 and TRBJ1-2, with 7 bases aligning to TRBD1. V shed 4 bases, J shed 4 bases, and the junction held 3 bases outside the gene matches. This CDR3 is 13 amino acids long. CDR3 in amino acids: CASSSRDSYGYTF. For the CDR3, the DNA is TGTGCCAGCAGTTCCCGGGACAGCTATGGCTACACCTTC.

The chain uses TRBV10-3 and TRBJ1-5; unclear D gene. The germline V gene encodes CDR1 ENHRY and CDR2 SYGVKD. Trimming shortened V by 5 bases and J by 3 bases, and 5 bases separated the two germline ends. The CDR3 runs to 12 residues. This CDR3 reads CAISKNNQPQHF. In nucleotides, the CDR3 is TGTGCCATCAGTAAGAACAATCAGCCCCAGCATTTT.

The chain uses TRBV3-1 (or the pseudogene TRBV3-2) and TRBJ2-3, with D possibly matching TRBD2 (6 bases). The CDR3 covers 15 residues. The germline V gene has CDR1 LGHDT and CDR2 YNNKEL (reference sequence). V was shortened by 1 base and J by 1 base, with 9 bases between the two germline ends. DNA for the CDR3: TGTGCCAGCAGCCAAGGGTGGGGGGGCACAGATACGCAGTATTTT. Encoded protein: CASSQGWGGTDTQYF.

The CDR3 DNA reads TGTGCCAGCAGTGCGAAGGTTTGGGATGGCTACACCTTC. Translation: CASSAKVWDGYTF. This chain joins TRBV25-1 and TRBJ1-2; D is undetermined. Germline-derived CDR1 and CDR2 are MGHDK and SYGVNS. The V end lost 4 bases, the J end lost 6 bases, and 12 bases lay between the germline ends. The CDR3 consists of 13 residues.

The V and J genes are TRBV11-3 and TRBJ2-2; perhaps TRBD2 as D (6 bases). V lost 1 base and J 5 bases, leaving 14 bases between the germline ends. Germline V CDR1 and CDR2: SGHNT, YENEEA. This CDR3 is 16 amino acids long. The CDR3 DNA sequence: TGTGCCAGCAGCTTAGGACAGTGGGGGGATACCGGGGAGCTGTTTTTT. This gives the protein CASSLGQWGDTGELFF. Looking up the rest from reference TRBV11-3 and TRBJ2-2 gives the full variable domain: EAGVVQSPRYKIIEKKQPVAFWCNPISGHNTLYWYLQNLGQGPELLIRYENEEAVDDSQLPKDRFSAERLKGVDSTLKIQPAELGDSAVYLCASSLGQWGDTGELFFGEGSRLTVL.

The CDR3 DNA is TGTGCCAGCAGCCTCGGGACAGGGGACCATCAGCCCCAGCATTTT. It translates to CASSLGTGDHQPQHF. The chain has TRBV7-8 and TRBJ1-5, with 10 positions matching TRBD1. The germline gives CDR1 SGHVS, CDR2 FQNEAQ. The CDR3 runs 15 residues. The trim removed 5 bases at V and 5 bases at J, leaving 6 bases unmatched.

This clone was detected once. CDR3 sequence: CSVEEGRGADEKLFF. CDR3 coding DNA: TGCAGCGTTGAAGAAGGAAGGGGCGCGGATGAAAAACTGTTTTTT. The chain carries TRBV29-1 and TRBJ1-4, with D perhaps matching TRBD1 (5 bases). V dropped 0 bases and J dropped 6 bases, with 14 bases sitting between them. CDR1 is SQVTM, CDR2 ANQGSEA, per germline. This CDR3 is 15 amino acids long.

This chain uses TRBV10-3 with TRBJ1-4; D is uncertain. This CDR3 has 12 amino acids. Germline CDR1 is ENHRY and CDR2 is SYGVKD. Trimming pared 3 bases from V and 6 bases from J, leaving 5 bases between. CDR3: CAISDTDEKLFF. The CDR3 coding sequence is TGTGCCATCAGTGACACGGATGAAAAACTGTTTTTT.

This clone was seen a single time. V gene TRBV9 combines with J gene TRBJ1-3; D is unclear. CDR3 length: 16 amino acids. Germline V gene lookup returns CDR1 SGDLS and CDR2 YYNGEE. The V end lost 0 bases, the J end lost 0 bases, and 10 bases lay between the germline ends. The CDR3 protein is CASSVDGRLSGNTIYF. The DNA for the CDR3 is TGTGCCAGCAGCGTAGACGGCCGCCTCTCTGGAAACACCATATATTTT.

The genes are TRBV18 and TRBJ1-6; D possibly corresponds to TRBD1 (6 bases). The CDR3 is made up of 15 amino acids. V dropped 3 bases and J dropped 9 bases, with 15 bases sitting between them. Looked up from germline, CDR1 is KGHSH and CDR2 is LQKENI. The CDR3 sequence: CASSPGQLSSSPLHF. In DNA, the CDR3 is TGTGCCAGCTCACCCGGACAGTTAAGCAGTTCACCCCTCCACTTT.

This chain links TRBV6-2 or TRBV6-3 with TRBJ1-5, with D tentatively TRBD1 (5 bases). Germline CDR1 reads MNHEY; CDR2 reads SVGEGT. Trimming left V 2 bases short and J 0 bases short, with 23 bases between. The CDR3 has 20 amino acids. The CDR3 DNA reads TGTGCCAGCAGTTACCTCCGACACCCAGGAGGGACTTATAGCAATCAGCCCCAGCATTTT. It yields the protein CASSYLRHPGGTYSNQPQHF.

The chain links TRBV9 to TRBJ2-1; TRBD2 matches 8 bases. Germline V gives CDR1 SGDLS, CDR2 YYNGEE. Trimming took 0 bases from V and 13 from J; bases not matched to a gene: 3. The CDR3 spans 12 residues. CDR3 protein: CASSVDSGVQFF. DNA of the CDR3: TGTGCCAGCAGCGTAGATAGCGGGGTTCAGTTCTTC. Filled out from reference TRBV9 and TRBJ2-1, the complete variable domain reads DSGVTQTPKHLITATGQRVTLRCSPRSGDLSVYWYQQSLDQGLQFLIQYYNGEERAKGNILERFSAQQFPDLHSELNLSSLELGDSALYFCASSVDSGVQFFGPGTRLTVL.

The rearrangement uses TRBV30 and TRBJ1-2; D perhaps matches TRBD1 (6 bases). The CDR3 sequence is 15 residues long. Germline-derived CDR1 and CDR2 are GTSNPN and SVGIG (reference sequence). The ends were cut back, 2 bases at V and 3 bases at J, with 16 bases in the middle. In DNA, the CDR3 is TGTGCCTGGAGTAAGGGGGGAGGTTGGGACTATGGCTACACCTTC. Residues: CAWSKGGGWDYGYTF.

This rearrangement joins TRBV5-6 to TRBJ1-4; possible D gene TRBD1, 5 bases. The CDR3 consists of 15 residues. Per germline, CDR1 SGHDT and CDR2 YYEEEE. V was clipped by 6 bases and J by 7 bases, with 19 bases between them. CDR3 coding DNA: TGTGCCAGCAAATCCGGTAGGACTACAGGTGAAAAACTGTTTTTT. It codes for CASKSGRTTGEKLFF.

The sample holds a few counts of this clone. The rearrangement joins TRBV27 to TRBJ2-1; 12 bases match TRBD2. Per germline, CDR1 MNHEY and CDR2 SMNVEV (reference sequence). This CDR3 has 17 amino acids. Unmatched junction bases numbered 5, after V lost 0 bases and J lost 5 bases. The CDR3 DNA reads TGTGCCAGCAGTTTATCGCCCCCTAGCGGGGGGGACAATGAGCAGTTCTTC. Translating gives CASSLSPPSGGDNEQFF.

CDR3 protein: CASSSDSYEQYF. The CDR3 DNA is TGTGCCAGCAGTTCGGACAGCTACGAGCAGTACTTC. This chain links TRBV12-3 or TRBV12-4 with TRBJ2-7; possible D gene TRBD1, 6 bases. CDR3 length: 12 residues. Trimming pared 4 bases from V and 3 bases from J, leaving 7 bases between.